A single sample gave rise to the 14 T cell receptor beta chains below, sequenced in a study of sequential checkpoint blockade in melanoma (dated by TCRdb to the late 2010s). In light of the paper, this sample's treatment or condition label describes: randomized to nivolumab then ipilimumab (arm A) or the reverse (arm B). The library was generated by the immunoSEQ multiplex PCR assay. TCRdb re-hosts the immuneACCESS table, in-frame sequences only. Its copies lack some clones; in the studies checked, an unresolved V gene accounts for under half of them, and the cause for the rest is not known. In this sample the table shows tens of thousands of clones, roughly 90% of which occur a single time. Jointly, the top ten make up 10% to 15% of the sample. Sequenced here: CD8+ T cells sorted from blood (inferred from file names), sampled from a patient given nivolumab and ipilimumab in sequence. These receptor sequences come from a human donor with melanoma.

The genes are TRBV5-6 and TRBJ1-1; TRBD1 is a possible D gene (5 bases). The CDR3 loop spans 13 amino acids. CDR1 and CDR2 from the germline V gene are SGHDT and YYEEEE. The germline V and J ends were trimmed by 2 bases and 6 bases, with 11 bases remaining between them. CDR3 coding DNA: TGTGCCAGCAGCTTAGTCAGGGATGCTGAAGCTTTCTTT. Translating it yields CASSLVRDAEAFF.

The chain combines TRBV5-1 with TRBJ2-1; TRBD2 is a possible D gene (6 bases). Trimming stripped 0 bases from V and 6 bases from J, with 13 bases between. Germline V lookup: CDR1 SGHRS, CDR2 YFSETQ. The CDR3 sequence is 15 residues long. As DNA, the CDR3 is TGCGCCAGCAGCTTGGTAGCGGTACTCACCAATGAGCAGTTCTTC. This encodes CASSLVAVLTNEQFF.

In its sample, this clone was seen a few times. This chain joins TRBV19 and TRBJ2-7, with TRBD2 identical over 9 bases. CDR3 length: 14 residues. CDR1 LNHDA and CDR2 SQIVND come from the germline V gene (reference sequence). V was clipped by 7 bases and J by 2 bases; unmatched bases: 6. The CDR3 DNA is TGTGCCAGTACCGTGGCTAGCGGGGCCTACGAGCAGTACTTC. Translated: CASTVASGAYEQYF.

For this clone: This CDR3 is also generated by other DNA sequences in the sample. The CDR3 sequence: CASSELAGGPQETQYF. The CDR3 DNA sequence: TGTGCCAGCAGTGAATTAGCGGGAGGTCCCCAAGAGACCCAGTACTTC. The gene calls are TRBV6-1 and TRBJ2-5; 10 positions match TRBD2. From germline, CDR1 is MNHNS and CDR2 SASEGT. V gave up 2 bases and J gave up 1 base; unmatched junction bases: 4. The CDR3 covers 16 residues.

This rearrangement joins TRBV28 to TRBJ2-1, with 8 bases aligning to TRBD2. The ends lost 1 base at V and 7 bases at J; junction bases unmatched: 9. Germline V CDR1 and CDR2: MDHEN, SYDVKM. This CDR3 comprises 16 residues. CDR3 sequence (DNA): TGTGCCAGCAGTTTATCCCTCGGGAGGGCCGAAAATGAGCAGTTCTTC. Residues: CASSLSLGRAENEQFF.

The V call is TRBV11-2, the J call TRBJ2-7, with D possibly TRBD1 on 5 matching bases. The CDR3 loop spans 17 amino acids. The V end lost 2 bases, the J end lost 0 bases, and 17 bases lay between the germline ends. Germline V lookup: CDR1 SGHAT, CDR2 FQNNGV. The CDR3 DNA reads TGTGCCAGCAGCTTACCAGGGTCCACAAACAGCTCCTACGAGCAGTACGTC. It encodes CASSLPGSTNSSYEQYV.

The chain recombines TRBV6-1 with TRBJ2-1, with 7 positions matching TRBD2. Germline lookup yields CDR1 MNHNS and CDR2 SASEGT. V lost 6 bases, J lost 0 bases, and 5 bases stayed unmatched. The CDR3 runs to 15 residues. CDR3 sequence: CASRLLAVSYNEQFF. The CDR3 nucleotides read TGTGCCAGCAGGCTCCTAGCGGTCTCCTACAATGAGCAGTTCTTC.

This chain links TRBV4-1 with TRBJ2-5; 11 bases fit TRBD2. The DNA end favors TRBJ2-7, so the J call may be wrong. Looked up from germline, CDR1 is MGHRA and CDR2 is YSYEKL. This CDR3 is 15 amino acids long. The CDR3 DNA sequence: TGCGCCAGCAGCCAACTCGCGACTAGCGGGGACGAGCAGTACTTC. This encodes CASSQLATSGDEQYF.

The V and J genes are TRBV15 and TRBJ2-1; 8 positions agree with TRBD1. The CDR3 spans 16 residues. Germline V gives CDR1 LNHNV, CDR2 YYDKDF (reference sequence). The J segment lost 4 bases and the V segment lost 6 bases, leaving 11 bases of the junction unmatched. The CDR3 DNA reads TGTGCCACCAGGAAACCCCGACAGGGGATTTACAATGAGCAGTTCTTC. Translating it yields CATRKPRQGIYNEQFF.

V and J are TRBV9 and TRBJ2-1; the match to TRBD1 covers 11 bases. The germline V gene encodes CDR1 SGDLS and CDR2 YYNGEE. The CDR3 runs to 15 residues. The J segment lost 6 bases and the V segment lost 4 bases, leaving 6 bases of the junction unmatched. CDR3 coding DNA: TGTGCCAGCAGCACCTCCGGGACAGGGGGCAATGAGCAGTTCTTC. Protein sequence: CASSTSGTGGNEQFF.

The chain links TRBV2 to TRBJ2-1; 10 nucleotides line up with TRBD2. CDR1 is SNHLY, CDR2 FYNNEI, per germline. V was clipped by 2 bases and J by 9 bases; unmatched bases: 7. This CDR3 is built from 15 residues. The CDR3 coding sequence is TGTGCCAGCAGTGAAAATCTAGCGGGAGCTATTGAGCAGTTCTTC. It encodes CASSENLAGAIEQFF.

This clone was counted between two and nine times. This chain connects TRBV10-3 to TRBJ2-7, with 7 positions matching TRBD2. Trimming removed 6 bases from V and 6 bases from J; junction bases left unmatched: 5. Germline CDR1 ENHRY, CDR2 SYGVKD. This CDR3 region has 12 residues. CDR3 region: CAISGEGSEQYV. The CDR3 nucleotides are TGTGCCATCAGCGGGGAGGGCTCCGAGCAGTACGTC.

V gene TRBV4-1 combines with J gene TRBJ1-2; D gene unclear. From germline, CDR1 is MGHRA and CDR2 YSYEKL. This CDR3 contains 15 residues. Trimming removed 0 bases from V and 0 bases from J, with 8 bases in between. CDR3 sequence: CASSQDLQTNYGYTF. The CDR3, as DNA: TGCGCCAGCAGCCAAGATCTGCAGACTAACTATGGCTACACCTTC.

This sequence joins TRBV15 and TRBJ2-5; 8 nucleotides align to TRBD1. The DNA end is more similar to TRBJ2-7, so the J call may be wrong. Germline V CDR1 and CDR2: LNHNV, YYDKDF (reference sequence). CDR3 length: 15 residues. The CDR3 DNA sequence: TGTGCCACCAGCAGAGATGCTACAGGGGGCTACGAGCAGTACTTC. It encodes CATSRDATGGYEQYF.